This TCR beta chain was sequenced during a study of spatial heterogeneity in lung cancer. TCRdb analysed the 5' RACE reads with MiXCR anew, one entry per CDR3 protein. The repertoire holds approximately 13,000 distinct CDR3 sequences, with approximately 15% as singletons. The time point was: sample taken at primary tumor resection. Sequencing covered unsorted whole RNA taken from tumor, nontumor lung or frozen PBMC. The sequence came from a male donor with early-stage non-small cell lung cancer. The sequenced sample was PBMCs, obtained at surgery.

CDR3 bases: TGTGCCAGTAGTGCGGGGTTACTTAGGGAGCAGTTCTTC. It is translated as CASSAGLLREQFF. The chain joins TRBV19 to TRBJ2-1; D might be TRBD2 (6 bases). Germline CDR1 is LNHDA and CDR2 is SQIVND (reference sequence). This CDR3 has 13 amino acids. V lost 5 bases, J lost 10 bases, and 15 bases lay in between.